A single sample gave rise to the 15 T cell receptor beta chains below, sequenced in a study of PD-1 blockade in classical Hodgkin lymphoma (dated by TCRdb to about 2020). The library was produced with the immunoSEQ multiplex PCR assay. The clones in this table, taken by TCRdb from immuneACCESS, are in-frame only. Not every clone is retained; where verified, under half of the shortfall comes from an unresolved V gene, and the cause of the rest is unknown. Here the sample has 55,000 to 75,000 clones; 93% occur a single time. Clones ranked in the top ten supply approximately 8% of the sample. The meaning of the sample's time point label: cycle 1 day 1 (C1D1), immediately before nivolumab initiation. Every trial patient had relapsed following autologous stem cell transplantation, and prior brentuximab vedotin exposure was what differed among cohorts A, B and C. Sequenced here: peripheral blood mononuclear cells (PBMCs), sampled at baseline. The source is a human donor with classical Hodgkin lymphoma.

The chain joins TRBV30 to TRBJ1-4; D is unclear. This CDR3 spans 10 amino acids. Germline lookup yields CDR1 GTSNPN and CDR2 SVGIG (reference sequence). V was trimmed by 4 bases and J by 8 bases, leaving 5 bases between them. The CDR3 DNA follows: TGTGCCTGGAAGAAAGAAAAACTGTTTTTT. It encodes CAWKKEKLFF. Together with reference TRBV30 and TRBJ1-4, the CDR3 gives the full variable domain: SQTIHQWPATLVQPVGSPLSLECTVEGTSNPNLYWYRQAAGRGLQLLFYSVGIGQISSEVPQNLSASRPQDRQFILSSKKLLLSDSGFYLCAWKKEKLFFGSGTQLSVL.

This clone was counted only a few times. The V and J genes are TRBV9 and TRBJ2-3, with D possibly TRBD2 on 7 matching bases. The CDR3 loop spans 14 amino acids. The ends were cut back, 7 bases at V and 2 bases at J, with 14 bases in the middle. Per germline, CDR1 SGDLS and CDR2 YYNGEE. The DNA for the CDR3 is TGTGCCAGCGCGGGGGCCGGATTCACAGATACGCAGTATTTT. This encodes CASAGAGFTDTQYF.

The chain joins TRBV7-9 to TRBJ2-2; D call uncertain. CDR3 length equals 14 residues. Trimming stripped 5 bases from V and 0 bases from J, with 7 bases between. From germline, CDR1 is SEHNR and CDR2 FQNEAQ (reference sequence). CDR3 DNA sequence: TGTGCCAGCAGCCCCTCGCCGAACACCGGGGAGCTGTTTTTT. Its protein is CASSPSPNTGELFF.

The chain uses TRBV28 and TRBJ2-2; perhaps TRBD1 as D (5 bases). Germline CDR1 reads MDHEN; CDR2 reads SYDVKM. The length of the CDR3 is 13 residues. V was cut by 2 bases and J by 5 bases, with 6 bases left in between. Here the CDR3 reads CASSLQGTGELFF. The DNA of the CDR3 is TGTGCCAGCAGTTTACAGGGAACCGGGGAGCTGTTTTTT.

This clone came up once. CDR3 in amino acids: CASSFRFGATGLEQYF. In nucleotides, the CDR3 is TGTGCCAGCAGTTTTCGGTTCGGAGCGACGGGTCTCGAGCAGTACTTC. V is TRBV28 and J is TRBJ2-7; D is ambiguous. The CDR3 sequence is 16 residues long. Germline CDR1 is MDHEN and CDR2 is SYDVKM. With 3 bases removed from V and 6 bases from J, the gap between germline ends came to 21 bases.

V and J are TRBV7-3 and TRBJ2-3, with 10 bases that match TRBD2. With V trimmed by 4 bases and J by 6 bases, 4 bases remained unmatched. Per germline, CDR1 SGHTA and CDR2 FQGTGA. CDR3 length equals 14 residues. CDR3 bases: TGTGCCAGCAGCTCCGAGCGGGAGGGGGATACGCAGTATTTT. Residues: CASSSEREGDTQYF. The full variable domain, completed using reference TRBV7-3 and TRBJ2-3, is GAGVSQTPSNKVTEKGKYVELRCDPISGHTALYWYRQSLGQGPEFLIYFQGTGAADDSGLPNDRFFAVRPEGSVSTLKIQRTERGDSAVYLCASSSEREGDTQYFGPGTRLTVL.

The chain recombines TRBV4-3 with TRBJ2-7; 11 bases agree with TRBD2. Germline trimming cut 1 base from V and 5 bases from J; bases unmatched to any gene: 13. The V gene's germline CDR1 is LGHNA and CDR2 YSLEER. The CDR3 loop spans 18 amino acids. The CDR3 spells CASSQARTSGRLGNEQYF. CDR3 DNA: TGCGCCAGCAGCCAAGCCCGCACTAGCGGGAGATTGGGTAACGAGCAGTACTTC.

The rearrangement joins TRBV4-2 to TRBJ2-5; the match to TRBD2 covers 12 bases. Unmatched junction bases numbered 11, after V lost 0 bases and J lost 9 bases. CDR3 size: 17 residues. Per the germline V gene, CDR1 is LGHNA and CDR2 is YNFKEQ. The CDR3 sequence is CASSQDLTGLAGGAQYF. In nucleotides, the CDR3 is TGTGCCAGCAGCCAAGATCTCACCGGCCTAGCGGGGGGGGCCCAGTACTTC.

The CDR3 reads CASLGGGGGYEQYF. Written as DNA, the CDR3 is TGTGCCAGCTTAGGGGGAGGGGGCGGCTACGAGCAGTACTTC. V is TRBV2 and J is TRBJ2-7, with D possibly being TRBD1 or TRBD2 (7 bases each). Trimming removed 8 bases at V and 3 bases at J, with 17 bases between. CDR1 SNHLY and CDR2 FYNNEI come from the germline V gene. The CDR3 has 14 residues. The full variable domain, in which reference TRBV2 and TRBJ2-7 provide the parts outside the CDR3, is EPEVTQTPSHQVTQMGQEVILRCVPISNHLYFYWYRQILGQKVEFLVSFYNNEISEKSEIFDDQFSVERPDGSNFTLKIRSTKLEDSAMYFCASLGGGGGYEQYFGPGTRLTVT.

Worth noting for this clone: An end of the junction differs from the germline gene, which may be a read error. This rearrangement joins TRBV7-9 to TRBJ2-1; possibly TRBD2 for D (6 bases). Germline assignment: CDR1 SEHNR and CDR2 FQNEAQ (reference sequence). The CDR3 runs 11 residues. CDR3 DNA: TGTGCCAGCAGCCAGTCCGAGGAGGGGCTCTTC. Protein product: CASSQSEEGLF.

The chain employs TRBV11-2 and TRBJ1-1; D ambiguous. The V and J ends lost 3 bases and 0 bases respectively, with 20 bases between them. There are 18 residues in the CDR3. Germline V lookup: CDR1 SGHAT, CDR2 FQNNGV. In DNA form, the CDR3 reads TGTGCCAGCAGCTTCGCCCGTCCACCGAGAATTTTGAACACTGAAGCTTTCTTT. Protein product: CASSFARPPRILNTEAFF.

This chain joins TRBV7-3 and TRBJ2-1; D remains ambiguous. Germline V gives CDR1 SGHTA, CDR2 FQGTGA. The CDR3 contains 12 residues. V dropped 4 bases and J dropped 8 bases, with 9 bases sitting between them. DNA of the CDR3: TGTGCCAGCAGCTCCTCACCCCATGAGCAGTTCTTC. Its translation is CASSSSPHEQFF.

The chain joins TRBV5-1 to TRBJ2-3, with 12 bases that match TRBD2. V lost 0 bases, J lost 6 bases, and 8 bases stayed unmatched. Germline values: CDR1 SGHRS, CDR2 YFSETQ. The CDR3 is 17 amino acids. The CDR3 sequence is CASSLAILAGGGDTQYF. As DNA, the CDR3 is TGCGCCAGCAGCTTGGCAATACTAGCGGGAGGAGGGGATACGCAGTATTTT.

V usage is TRBV6-5 and J usage is TRBJ2-3, with 8 bases identical to TRBD2. After removal of 4 bases from V and 1 base from J, the junction contained 4 bases not matched to a gene. This CDR3 contains 15 residues. Per the germline V gene, CDR1 is MNHEY and CDR2 is SVGAGI. The CDR3 DNA is TGTGCCAGCAGTTGGTCGACTAGCGGCACAGATACGCAGTATTTT. Translation: CASSWSTSGTDTQYF.

The chain recombines TRBV18 with TRBJ1-2; 7 bases map to TRBD1. The CDR3 length is 15 residues. The germline V gene has CDR1 KGHSH and CDR2 LQKENI. With 4 bases clipped from V and 10 bases from J, the junction kept 15 bases outside the gene matches. CDR3: CASSQQQDRLYLYTF. The CDR3 DNA sequence: TGTGCCAGCTCACAGCAGCAGGACAGGCTTTACCTCTACACCTTC.